A single sample gave rise to the 32 T cell receptor beta chains below, sequenced in a study of follicular helper T cells after annual influenza vaccination. Assay used: immunoSEQ multiplex PCR; TCRdb lists only in-frame clones, some missing. The sample consists of approximately 13,000 clones, about 78% of them appearing once. The time point is: 2014-2015 season, pre-vaccination. The sequences come from CXCR5- memory CD4+ T cells sorted from blood, collected on the day of influenza vaccination. Receptors were obtained from an adult who received the influenza vaccine.

The chain's CDR3 is CASSRTSRETQYF. The CDR3 DNA sequence: TGCGCCAGCAGCCGGACTAGCCGGGAGACCCAGTACTTC. The chain carries TRBV4-1 and TRBJ2-5; TRBD2 agrees at 8 bases. Germline V gene sequence: CDR1 MGHRA, CDR2 YSYEKL. The CDR3 runs to 13 residues. The V and J ends lost 4 bases and 5 bases, in that order; junction bases with no gene match: 3.

This clone was recorded once. The V call is TRBV11-1, the J call TRBJ2-3; TRBD2 matches 15 bases. CDR1 and CDR2 from the germline V gene are SGHAT and FQDESV (reference sequence). Losses at the gene ends were 5 bases for V and 4 bases for J; bases not matched to a gene: 7. The CDR3 has 17 residues. The CDR3 reads CASSLWTSGGAPDTQYF. In DNA form, the CDR3 reads TGTGCCAGCAGCCTCTGGACTAGCGGGGGGGCCCCAGATACGCAGTATTTT.

Worth noting for this clone: The same CDR3 can be traced to other DNA sequences in this sample. The CDR3 protein is CASSQVGGGGREQYF. The CDR3 DNA reads TGCGCCAGCAGCCAAGTGGGCGGGGGGGGTCGCGAGCAGTACTTC. This chain connects TRBV4-1 to TRBJ2-7; TRBD2 matches 9 bases. Germline values: CDR1 MGHRA, CDR2 YSYEKL. This CDR3 comprises 15 residues. The ends lost 1 base at V and 6 bases at J; junction bases unmatched: 7.

This clone was seen more than once but under ten times. The chain couples TRBV7-2 to TRBJ1-5; TRBD1 might be the D (5 bases). The CDR3 contains 14 residues. Trimming shortened V by 5 bases and J by 4 bases, and 12 bases separated the two germline ends. Germline CDR1 is SGHTA and CDR2 is FQGNSA. CDR3 region: CASSPNQGNQPQHF. In DNA, the CDR3 is TGTGCCAGCAGCCCCAATCAGGGTAATCAGCCCCAGCATTTT.

Worth noting for this clone: Germline is not matched at one junction end, which may reflect a read error. The chain combines TRBV7-7 with TRBJ2-2; D may be TRBD2 (5 bases). There are 14 residues in the CDR3. Germline V gene lookup returns CDR1 SSHAT and CDR2 FNYEAQ (reference sequence). This CDR3 reads CASSSDRGTGELFF. The CDR3 region has the DNA TGTGCTAGCAGTTCGGATCGGGGAACCGGGGAGCTGTTTTTT.

The CDR3 region has the DNA TGTGCCAGTAGTAACGGGGCACGGATCTACGAGCAGTACTTC. Amino acids: CASSNGARIYEQYF. This rearrangement joins TRBV19 to TRBJ2-7, with D tentatively TRBD1 or TRBD2 (5 bases each). Looked up from germline, CDR1 is LNHDA and CDR2 is SQIVND (reference sequence). This CDR3 is built from 14 residues. V dropped 4 bases and J dropped 3 bases, with 13 bases sitting between them.

This chain connects TRBV5-1 to TRBJ2-5; no clear D. CDR3 length: 12 amino acids. Germline loops: CDR1 SGHRS, CDR2 YFSETQ. V shed 7 bases and J shed 5 bases, with 12 bases lying between them. The CDR3 spells CASSPGVETQYF. For the CDR3, the DNA is TGCGCCAGCTCACCTGGGGTGGAGACCCAGTACTTC.

The V gene is TRBV19, the J gene TRBJ1-1; D gene ambiguous. Germline assignment: CDR1 LNHDA and CDR2 SQIVND (reference sequence). Trimming removed 1 base at V and 2 bases at J, with 14 bases between. The CDR3 spans 16 residues. The CDR3 DNA follows: TGTGCCAGTAGTATAGGCGGGGTACAGAGAAACACTGAAGCTTTCTTT. This codes for CASSIGGVQRNTEAFF.

V is TRBV18 and J is TRBJ2-2; no clear D. This CDR3 has 13 residues. V lost 5 bases, J lost 4 bases, and 8 bases lay in between. The V gene's germline CDR1 is KGHSH and CDR2 LQKENI. The CDR3 DNA reads as TGTGCCAGCTCATCAGACTCCACCGGGGAGCTGTTTTTT. This gives the protein CASSSDSTGELFF.

The chain carries TRBV6-5 and TRBJ2-6; D perhaps matches TRBD1 (6 bases). Trimming removed 5 bases from V and 3 bases from J, with 11 bases in between. The V gene's germline CDR1 is MNHEY and CDR2 SVGAGI. This CDR3 has 15 residues. The CDR3 sequence is CASSGQIFGANVLTF. In DNA form, the CDR3 reads TGTGCCAGCAGTGGACAGATCTTTGGGGCCAACGTCCTGACTTTC.

This sequence joins TRBV7-2 and TRBJ2-5, with 8 bases matching TRBD2. The CDR3 spans 19 residues. Looked up from germline, CDR1 is SGHTA and CDR2 is FQGNSA. J lost 5 bases, V lost 0 bases, and 17 bases had no gene match. CDR3 residues: CASSLAQGLAGWVRETQYF. The CDR3 coding sequence is TGTGCCAGCAGCTTAGCGCAAGGGTTAGCGGGGTGGGTCAGGGAGACCCAGTACTTC.

The V gene is TRBV18, the J gene TRBJ2-1; 15 nucleotides match TRBD2. V gave up 3 bases and J gave up 10 bases; unmatched junction bases: 13. Germline V lookup: CDR1 KGHSH, CDR2 LQKENI. CDR3 length equals 18 residues. The DNA of the CDR3 is TGTGCCAGCTCACCTCGGCAGGGTGGACTAGCGGGGGGGCCCGAGCAGTTCTTC. This codes for CASSPRQGGLAGGPEQFF.

The chain joins TRBV4-1 to TRBJ2-1, with D perhaps TRBD1 or TRBD2 (5 bases each). Between the trimmed V and J ends, which lost 0 bases and 10 bases, there was a span of 10 bases. This CDR3 spans 13 amino acids. Germline V gene lookup returns CDR1 MGHRA and CDR2 YSYEKL. The CDR3 coding sequence is TGCGCCAGCAGCCAAGATAGGGACGTAGAGCAGTTCTTC. Protein product: CASSQDRDVEQFF.

In DNA, the CDR3 is TGTGCCAGCAGTGAAATAGGTTTCCAGGGGGTTGGAAACACCATATATTTT. Amino acids: CASSEIGFQGVGNTIYF. The chain carries TRBV2 and TRBJ1-3; 7 bases are a match to TRBD1. The CDR3 is made up of 17 amino acids. Germline V CDR1 and CDR2: SNHLY, FYNNEI. Trimming removed 2 bases from V and 3 bases from J; junction bases left unmatched: 10.

This chain connects TRBV4-1 to TRBJ1-2; possible D gene TRBD1, 5 bases. V lost 1 base and J lost 4, with 7 bases in between. The CDR3 is 13 residues long. CDR1 is MGHRA and CDR2 is YSYEKL in the germline V gene. The CDR3, as DNA: TGCGCCAGCAGCCAAGGACAGAGCTATGGCTACACCTTC. Amino acid sequence: CASSQGQSYGYTF.

The chain carries TRBV10-3 and TRBJ1-3; TRBD1 is a possible D gene (5 bases). Trimming pared 6 bases from V and 0 bases from J, leaving 12 bases between. The CDR3 extends over 15 amino acids. Germline CDR1 and CDR2: ENHRY and SYGVKD. The CDR3 spells CAISRDESSGNTIYF. The DNA of the CDR3 is TGTGCCATCAGCCGGGACGAGAGCTCTGGAAACACCATATATTTT.

This clone was seen a handful of times. The genes are TRBV5-1 and TRBJ2-5; D is possibly TRBD1 or TRBD2 (6 bases each). The V and J ends lost 4 bases and 5 bases respectively, with 12 bases between them. The CDR3 is made up of 13 amino acids. The germline gives CDR1 SGHRS, CDR2 YFSETQ. CDR3 in amino acids: CASSVPGGETQYF. The CDR3 DNA is TGCGCCAGCAGCGTGCCCGGGGGCGAGACCCAGTACTTC.

The CDR3 sequence is CASRPSATDTQYF. The CDR3 nucleotides are TGTGCCAGCAGACCGAGTGCGACAGATACGCAGTATTTT. V is TRBV6-6 and J is TRBJ2-3, with unresolved D. Trimming pared 6 bases from V and 3 bases from J, leaving 10 bases between. There are 13 residues in the CDR3. Germline CDR1 and CDR2: MNHNY and SVGAGI (reference sequence).

The rearrangement links TRBV6-5 to TRBJ1-2, with TRBD1 matching over 8 bases. CDR3 length: 15 amino acids. The germline CDR1 and CDR2 sequences are MNHEY and SVGAGI. V lost 5 bases, J lost 8 bases, and 13 bases stayed unmatched. This CDR3 reads CASSVFGTGGRGYTF. The DNA for the CDR3 is TGTGCCAGCAGTGTATTCGGGACAGGCGGCCGGGGCTACACCTTC.

This chain uses TRBV7-9 with TRBJ2-1; 10 bases line up with TRBD1. V lost 5 bases to trimming and J lost 7 bases; unmatched junction nucleotides: 8. Germline CDR1 SEHNR, CDR2 FQNEAQ (reference sequence). CDR3 length: 15 amino acids. DNA for the CDR3: TGTGCCAGCAGCCCCAGACAGGGGGCGAATAATGAGCAGTTCTTC. It yields the protein CASSPRQGANNEQFF.

V usage is TRBV7-2 and J usage is TRBJ2-2; tentatively, D is TRBD2 (6 bases). Germline CDR1 and CDR2: SGHTA and FQGNSA. V lost 5 bases and J lost 8, with 9 bases in between. This CDR3 has 12 residues. The CDR3 coding sequence is TGTGCCAGCAGCCTCCTAGCGGGGGAGCTGTTTTTT. It specifies CASSLLAGELFF.

The chain couples TRBV11-3 to TRBJ2-7, with a tentative D call TRBD2 (6 bases). This CDR3 has 16 residues. V was cut by 5 bases and J by 2 bases, with 19 bases left in between. Germline V CDR1 and CDR2: SGHNT, YENEEA. The CDR3 sequence: CASSPIPRDWTYEQYF. DNA for the CDR3: TGTGCCAGCAGCCCAATACCTAGGGACTGGACCTACGAGCAGTACTTC.

The chain has TRBV7-6 and TRBJ1-1; D is perhaps TRBD1 (6 bases). V was pared by 5 bases and J by 4 bases, with 11 bases between. The CDR3 has 13 residues. Germline V gene data show CDR1 as SGHVS and CDR2 as FNYEAQ. CDR3 in amino acids: CASSPGVFTEAFF. DNA for the CDR3: TGTGCCAGCAGCCCAGGGGTTTTCACTGAAGCTTTCTTT.

This clone has just a few counts. The chain employs TRBV5-1 and TRBJ2-7; D may be TRBD2 (6 bases). Looked up from germline, CDR1 is SGHRS and CDR2 is YFSETQ. This CDR3 region has 16 residues. Between the trimmed V and J ends, which lost 6 bases and 2 bases, there was a span of 21 bases. CDR3 sequence (DNA): TGCGCCAGCACCGGAGGGACCGGGACGGTAACCTACGAGCAGTACTTC. As protein: CASTGGTGTVTYEQYF.

This clone was detected once. This rearrangement joins TRBV5-1 to TRBJ2-7; TRBD1 is a possible D gene (5 bases). Germline lookup yields CDR1 SGHRS and CDR2 YFSETQ. The CDR3 runs to 16 residues. V was clipped by 0 bases and J by 0 bases, with 13 bases between them. CDR3 residues: CASSLGIRTHSYEQYF. CDR3 coding DNA: TGCGCCAGCAGCTTGGGGATCAGGACACACTCCTACGAGCAGTACTTC.

J is TRBJ1-4 and V is TRBV5-3; D may be TRBD1 (6 bases). TRBV5-3 is designated an ORF whose function remains uncertain. CDR3 length: 19 amino acids. Deletions cut 4 bases from V and 0 bases from J, with 22 bases between. CDR3 nucleotides: TGTGCCAGAAGCCACGACAGGTTTTTGCCAGGAGCAACTAATGAAAAACTGTTTTTT. This codes for CARSHDRFLPGATNEKLFF.

The chain recombines TRBV4-2 with TRBJ2-5, with D possibly TRBD2 on 6 matching bases. V gave up 4 bases and J gave up 2 bases, with 14 bases separating them. This CDR3 has 15 residues. Looked up from germline, CDR1 is LGHNA and CDR2 is YNFKEQ. The CDR3 DNA reads as TGTGCCAGCAGCCTCCTCCAGGCGGGGCAAGAGACCCAGTACTTC. This codes for CASSLLQAGQETQYF.

The chain recombines TRBV11-1 with TRBJ1-1, with D maybe TRBD1 (6 bases). CDR1 is SGHAT and CDR2 is FQDESV in the germline V gene (reference sequence). Trimming cost V 6 bases and J 0 bases, with 14 bases left between them. CDR3 size: 15 residues. As DNA, the CDR3 is TGTGCCAGCAGTCGACAGGCTCAAATGAACACTGAAGCTTTCTTT. Translating gives CASSRQAQMNTEAFF.

The chain links TRBV6-5 to TRBJ1-2; D perhaps matches TRBD1 (6 bases). CDR3 length: 16 residues. CDR1 MNHEY and CDR2 SVGAGI come from the germline V gene. Deletions cut 0 bases from V and 4 bases from J, with 15 bases between. CDR3 in DNA: TGTGCCAGCAGTTACTCAGGCCAGGGGAGCTTCTATGGCTACACCTTC. Protein product: CASSYSGQGSFYGYTF.

The rearrangement uses TRBV5-1 and TRBJ1-4, with a tentative D call TRBD1 (6 bases). Trimming left V 4 bases short and J 0 bases short, with 19 bases between. CDR1 and CDR2 (germline): SGHRS, YFSETQ. The CDR3 has 18 amino acids. CDR3 residues: CASSPRVGGATTNEKLFF. The CDR3 nucleotides read TGCGCCAGCAGCCCACGCGTTGGGGGGGCTACAACTAATGAAAAACTGTTTTTT.

V usage is TRBV1 and J usage is TRBJ2-6; the DNA was not used to check the table's D call, TRBD1. TRBV1 constitutes a pseudogene. The CDR3 runs to 18 residues. CDR3 in amino acids: CTSSTISCAQSRANVLTF. In nucleotides, the CDR3 is TGCACCAGCAGCACCATAAGTTGTGCACAAAGTCGGGCCAACGTCCTGACTTTC.

The chain employs TRBV5-6 and TRBJ2-1, with 11 bases aligning to TRBD2. CDR3 size: 16 residues. Looked up from germline, CDR1 is SGHDT and CDR2 is YYEEEE. V shed 2 bases and J 4 bases; nucleotides not matched to a gene: 5. CDR3 residues: CASSFLAGGPYNEQFF. The CDR3 region has the DNA TGTGCCAGCAGCTTTTTAGCGGGGGGGCCATACAATGAGCAGTTCTTC.